These 20 T cell receptor beta chains share one sample of origin, sequenced in a study of regulatory T cells in long-lasting Graves disease. TCR beta libraries were built with iRepertoire HTBI primers and Arm-PCR of CDR3 regions. TCRdb called the multiplex PCR reads again in MiXCR, with one record for every CDR3 protein. Seen here are some 410,000 distinct CDR3 sequences, around 17% observed once, and the top ten hold about 11%. Regarding time point: newly diagnosed GD, antithyroid drugs for less than 3 months. From PBMCs, RNA was extracted and then used to make the TCR library. The same sample was also used in a study of T cells in Graves' hyperthyroidism and ophthalmopathy.

Material: peripheral blood mononuclear cells (PBMCs), obtained at new diagnosis, from a patient treated with antithyroid drugs. These receptors all stem from a woman aged 30 to 39 with Graves disease.

The V call is TRBV6-4, the J call TRBJ2-1; 11 bases line up with TRBD2. Unmatched junction bases numbered 8, after V lost 4 bases and J lost 6 bases. This CDR3 has 16 residues. CDR1 is MRHNA, CDR2 SNTAGT, per germline. The CDR3 DNA sequence: TGTGCCAGCAGTGCTACTAGCGGGGGCACGGGCAATGAGCAGTTCTTC. Encoded protein: CASSATSGGTGNEQFF.

V gene TRBV5-1 combines with J gene TRBJ2-7; D is unresolved. Trimming took 2 bases from V and 7 from J, leaving 13 bases between them. The germline CDR1 and CDR2 sequences are SGHRS and YFSETQ. The CDR3 runs to 13 residues. The CDR3 here is CASSFLNSGEQYF. As DNA, the CDR3 is TGCGCCAGCAGCTTCCTAAATTCGGGTGAGCAGTACTTC.

With regard to this clonotype: A read error is possible here, since a much larger clone lies one base away. The rearrangement joins TRBV7-2 to TRBJ2-7; D is uncertain. CDR3 size: 13 residues. Germline V lookup: CDR1 SGHTA, CDR2 FQGNSA. Between the trimmed V and J ends, which lost 2 bases and 7 bases, there was a span of 12 bases. CDR3 region: CASSLSVGNEQYF. Here the CDR3 DNA reads TGTGCCAGCAGCTTAAGTGTGGGAAATGAGCAGTACTTC.

The chain recombines TRBV5-1 with TRBJ2-3, with unresolved D. Per germline, CDR1 SGHRS and CDR2 YFSETQ. The CDR3 has 13 amino acids. Deletions cut 0 bases from V and 5 bases from J, with 7 bases between. The CDR3 spells CASSLVLIDTQYF. CDR3 DNA sequence: TGCGCCAGCAGCTTGGTTCTTATAGATACGCAGTATTTT.

The chain employs TRBV7-2 and TRBJ2-1; 10 nucleotides agree with TRBD2. This CDR3 spans 16 amino acids. J gave up 2 bases and V 4 bases, and 5 bases lay outside the gene matches. Germline CDR1 is SGHTA and CDR2 is FQGNSA. CDR3 DNA sequence: TGTGCCAGCAGCTCTCGCAGCGGGAGGGCCTACAATGAGCAGTTCTTC. Translated: CASSSRSGRAYNEQFF.

This clonotype was recorded at least ten times. The chain is built from TRBV6-1 and TRBJ2-1; 12 bases fit TRBD1. Germline V gives CDR1 MNHNS, CDR2 SASEGT. V trimming: 6 bases; J trimming: 6 bases; junction bases outside the gene matches: 9. The CDR3 runs to 16 residues. CDR3 DNA: TGTGCCAGCAGCAAGGGACAGGGGGCTATCTTCAATGAGCAGTTCTTC. It specifies CASSKGQGAIFNEQFF.

This clonotype has ten or more counts. The chain employs TRBV20-1 and TRBJ2-7, with 8 bases aligning to TRBD2. CDR1 DFQATT and CDR2 SNEGSKA come from the germline V gene (reference sequence). Losses at the gene ends were 0 bases for V and 0 bases for J; bases not matched to a gene: 13. The length of the CDR3 is 18 residues. The CDR3 sequence: CSARDEAEAGAYSYEQYF. CDR3 in DNA: TGCAGTGCTAGAGATGAGGCGGAAGCGGGGGCCTACTCCTACGAGCAGTACTTC.

In this sample, this clonotype turned up once. Since a far larger clone is one base different, this is likely a read error. The chain recombines TRBV11-2 with TRBJ2-7; 7 bases fit TRBD2. CDR3 length: 13 amino acids. Per germline, CDR1 SGHAT and CDR2 FQNNGV. The CDR3 here is CPSSPAGVYEQYF. As DNA, the CDR3 is TGTCCCAGCAGCCCGGCGGGAGTGTACGAGCAGTACTTC. The full variable domain, with the rest looked up from reference TRBV11-2 and TRBJ2-7, is EAGVAQSPRYKIIEKRQSVAFWCNPISGHATLYWYQQILGQGPKLLIQFQNNGVVDDSQLPKDRFSAERLKGVDSTLKIQPAKLEDSAVYLCPSSPAGVYEQYFGPGTRLTVT.

The chain is built from TRBV27 and TRBJ2-3, with 8 bases identical to TRBD1. V lost 4 bases and J lost 6; bases outside the gene matches: 9. The CDR3 is 15 amino acids. CDR1 and CDR2 (germline): MNHEY, SMNVEV (reference sequence). The CDR3 coding sequence is TGTGCCAGCAGTTCCCGGGACTCAGGGGGCGATACGCAGTATTTT. It codes for CASSSRDSGGDTQYF.

This clonotype was seen at least ten times. The chain combines TRBV4-1 with TRBJ1-1, with 9 positions matching TRBD1. The CDR3 spans 16 residues. After removal of 1 base from V and 3 bases from J, the junction contained 6 bases not matched to a gene. Germline lookup yields CDR1 MGHRA and CDR2 YSYEKL. In DNA, the CDR3 is TGCGCCAGCAGCCAAGGGCCGGGACAGGGATACACTGAAGCTTTCTTT. The encoded protein is CASSQGPGQGYTEAFF.

This clonotype was detected many times. The rearrangement uses TRBV20-1 and TRBJ2-2, with TRBD1 as a possible D gene (6 bases). Germline V CDR1 and CDR2: DFQATT, SNEGSKA (reference sequence). The CDR3 length is 13 residues. V shed 3 bases and J shed 4 bases, with 9 bases lying between them. In DNA form, the CDR3 reads TGCAGTGCTAGCCTAGGGGGCACCGGGGAGCTGTTTTTT. It is translated as CSASLGGTGELFF.

V and J are TRBV5-1 and TRBJ2-1, with unresolved D. The end of the DNA fits TRBJ2-5 better, so the J call may be wrong. This CDR3 spans 14 amino acids. Germline CDR1 reads SGHRS; CDR2 reads YFSETQ. The CDR3, as DNA: TGCGCCAGCAGCTTGGTAGGGCAGAGAGAGACCCAGTACTTC. Encoded protein: CASSLVGQRETQYF.

Many counts were recorded for this clonotype. The gene calls are TRBV7-6 and TRBJ2-7; unclear D gene. V was trimmed by 4 bases and J by 3 bases, leaving 19 bases between them. Germline CDR1 SGHVS, CDR2 FNYEAQ. The CDR3 is made up of 16 amino acids. CDR3 in DNA: TGTGCCAGCAGCTCGAATCTACGGGCCAGAAACTACGAGCAGTACTTC. It yields the protein CASSSNLRARNYEQYF. Full variable domain (remainder filled in from reference TRBV7-6 and TRBJ2-7): GAGVSQSPRYKVTKRGQDVALRCDPISGHVSLYWYRQALGQGPEFLTYFNYEAQQDKSGLPNDRFSAERPEGSISTLTIQRTEQRDSAMYRCASSSNLRARNYEQYFGPGTRLTVT.

This clonotype came up a few times. The chain carries TRBV30 and TRBJ2-1, with D unresolved. There are 12 residues in the CDR3. In germline, CDR1 is GTSNPN, CDR2 SVGIG (reference sequence). The germline V and J ends were trimmed by 0 bases and 5 bases, with 5 bases remaining between them. The CDR3 coding sequence is TGTGCCTGGAGTGTAAGCAACAATGAGCAGTTCTTC. Its protein product is CAWSVSNNEQFF.

This clonotype came up many times. This rearrangement joins TRBV6-1 to TRBJ1-2; 7 bases line up with TRBD1. This CDR3 region has 14 residues. Trimming cost V 5 bases and J 1 base; bases outside gene matches: 4. Looked up from germline, CDR1 is MNHNS and CDR2 is SASEGT. The CDR3 spells CASSPYRGNYGYTF. CDR3 DNA sequence: TGTGCCAGCAGTCCCTACAGGGGTAACTATGGCTACACCTTC.

The rearrangement links TRBV29-1 to TRBJ2-7, with no clear D. The germline CDR1 and CDR2 sequences are SQVTM and ANQGSEA. The CDR3 totals 11 residues. Trimming shortened V by 6 bases and J by 2 bases, and 8 bases separated the two germline ends. The CDR3 bases are TGCAGCGTCACAGATACCTACGAGCAGTACTTC. It codes for CSVTDTYEQYF.

This clonotype was detected only a few times. This chain uses TRBV19 with TRBJ2-7; D possibly corresponds to TRBD2 (6 bases). The CDR3 runs 15 residues. Trimming cost V 5 bases and J 3 bases, with 17 bases left between them. In germline, CDR1 is LNHDA, CDR2 SQIVND (reference sequence). The CDR3 protein is CASSESGTGLYEQYF. CDR3 sequence (DNA): TGTGCCAGTAGTGAATCCGGGACTGGACTCTACGAGCAGTACTTC.

There are many counts of this clonotype. The chain couples TRBV20-1 to TRBJ2-1; 9 nucleotides match TRBD2. Unmatched junction bases numbered 8, after V lost 0 bases and J lost 8 bases. CDR3 size: 15 residues. Germline lookup yields CDR1 DFQATT and CDR2 SNEGSKA (reference sequence). In nucleotides, the CDR3 is TGCAGTGCTAGAGATTCGGCGGGAGGGTTTGATGAGCAGTTCTTC. Translating gives CSARDSAGGFDEQFF.

This clonotype turned up a few times. The chain joins TRBV27 to TRBJ2-3, with D tentatively TRBD1 (6 bases). V lost 2 bases and J 8 bases, leaving 14 bases between the germline ends. In germline, CDR1 is MNHEY, CDR2 SMNVEV (reference sequence). CDR3 length: 14 residues. The CDR3 nucleotides read TGTGCCAGCAGTTTAATAGCCCCCAGGGGTACGCAGTATTTT. Its protein is CASSLIAPRGTQYF.

This clonotype was detected many times. V is TRBV20-1 and J is TRBJ2-1; D could derive from TRBD1 or TRBD2 (5 bases each). The V gene lost 6 bases and the J gene lost 0 bases, with 18 bases spanning the gap. Germline CDR1 DFQATT, CDR2 SNEGSKA (reference sequence). The length of the CDR3 is 16 residues. In DNA, the CDR3 is TGCAGTGCCCTCAGTCGTTGGGGGAGCTCCTACAATGAGCAGTTCTTC. This encodes CSALSRWGSSYNEQFF.